The rows below give T cell receptor beta chains drawn from one sample of a study of T-cell memory formation after mild COVID-19. TCRdb reprocessed the 5' RACE reads with MiXCR, giving one entry per CDR3 protein. The sample lists approximately 270,000 distinct CDR3 sequences, under 20% occurring once. The sequenced material came from PBMCs or a T cell subset sorted from them (not recorded which). The receptors shown here come from a man younger than 35 who had mild COVID-19 (a few samples of this study predate the infection). Cell type and time point are not known. CDR3s include the opening cysteine and the closing phenylalanine or tryptophan. A D gene is named only where the DNA matches it firmly. Size is omitted from some rows. Given values are once, few, many or a class for expanded clones.

J,size,D,V,DNA,CDR3
TRBJ2-5,.,TRBD2,TRBV3-1,TGTGCCAGCAGCCAAAGCGGGGGTGGTCAAGAGACCCAGTACTTC,CASSQSGGGQETQYF
TRBJ2-3,.,TRBD1,TRBV11-2,TGTGCCAGCAACGTAGGGGACAGTAGCACAGATACGCAGTATTTT,CASNVGDSSTDTQYF
TRBJ2-1,few,.,TRBV21-1,TGTGCCAGCAGCAAAGAGGGGGGAGCGGCGAATGAGCAGTTCTTC,CASSKEGGAANEQFF
TRBJ1-2,.,TRBD1,TRBV5-1,TGCGCCAGCAGCTTGGGACCCCCGACAGGGGCCTTCACCTTC,CASSLGPPTGAFTF
TRBJ2-3,.,.,TRBV2,TGTGCCAGCGTCCTGGGGAAGGCGCAGTATTTT,CASVLGKAQYF
TRBJ1-5,.,.,TRBV5-1,TGCGCCAGCCGCAGGGGAGATGGTCAGCCCCAGCATTTT,CASRRGDGQPQHF
TRBJ2-1,many,.,TRBV7-3,TGTGCCAGCAGCTACGTAGCTAATTCTGGAGGCAATGAGCAGTTCTTC,CASSYVANSGGNEQFF
TRBJ2-1,few,TRBD2,TRBV5-1,TGCGCCAGCAGCCTCCGGACTAGCGGGGGGCCTTACAATGAGCAGTTCTTC,CASSLRTSGGPYNEQFF
TRBJ2-5,few,TRBD1,TRBV4-2,TGTGCCAGCAGCCAAGATCTGAAGGACAGGGTTCCGTACTTC,CASSQDLKDRVPYF
TRBJ1-1,many,.,TRBV6-6,TGTGCCAGCACAAGACAGGCCTACACTGAAGCTTTCTTT,CASTRQAYTEAFF
TRBJ1-6,once,TRBD1,TRBV12-3/TRBV12-4,TGTGCCAGCATCCCTAACGGACAGGAATCACCCCTCCACTTT,CASIPNGQESPLHF
TRBJ1-2,.,.,TRBV11-2,TGTGCCAGCAGCTTTGCCGGGGACAATGGCTACACCTTC,CASSFAGDNGYTF
TRBJ1-2,once,TRBD1,TRBV7-9,TGTGCCAGCAGCACGGCCGGGACAGGGGTTTATGGCTACACCTTC,CASSTAGTGVYGYTF
TRBJ2-1,.,TRBD2,TRBV6-4,TGTGCCAGCAGCGCCGGGACTAGCGACCACAATGAGCAGTTCTTC,CASSAGTSDHNEQFF
TRBJ2-3,.,.,TRBV12-3/TRBV12-4,TGTGCCCGCAGTATCCTGGCGGATACGCAGTATTTT,CARSILADTQYF
TRBJ1-1,.,.,TRBV5-1,TGCGCCAGCAGCTTGGCCTATTCGGGGGGCACTGAAGCTTTCTTT,CASSLAYSGGTEAFF
TRBJ1-5,.,.,TRBV4-1,TGCGCCAGCAGCCAAGCCTGGACTCCTAATCAGCCCCAGCATTTT,CASSQAWTPNQPQHF